Following are 26 T cell receptor beta chains from one sample sequenced in a study of blood T cell repertoires in COVID-19. Using immunoSEQ multiplex PCR, the repertoire was profiled, and TCRdb retains in-frame clones only, with some absent. The repertoire consists of under 350,000 clones, with about 85% occurring once and the leading ten covering about an eighth. The sample was peripheral blood. These receptors came from a human donor in a cohort sampled during active COVID-19.

Here the CDR3 DNA reads TGTGCCAGCAGTCGAACGTACAGGGGTTCGTACGAGCAGTACTTC. Amino acid sequence: CASSRTYRGSYEQYF. The rearrangement links TRBV27 to TRBJ2-7, with TRBD1 matching over 7 bases. The length of the CDR3 is 15 residues. V lost 5 bases and J lost 4; bases outside the gene matches: 11. CDR1 and CDR2 from the germline V gene are MNHEY and SMNVEV (reference sequence).

V usage is TRBV3-1 (or the pseudogene TRBV3-2) and J usage is TRBJ1-5; the match to TRBD1 covers 8 bases. CDR1 and CDR2 (germline): LGHDT, YNNKEL (reference sequence). The CDR3 is made up of 13 amino acids. V shed 7 bases and J 4 bases; nucleotides not matched to a gene: 3. The CDR3 sequence: CASMGQVNQPQHF. The CDR3 bases are TGTGCCAGCATGGGACAGGTTAATCAGCCCCAGCATTTT.

In its sample, this clone was seen once. The rearrangement links TRBV5-1 to TRBJ2-3, with 8 bases fitting TRBD2. There are 17 residues in the CDR3. From germline, CDR1 is SGHRS and CDR2 YFSETQ. Germline trimming cut 3 bases from V and 4 bases from J; bases unmatched to any gene: 13. The CDR3 coding sequence is TGCGCCAGCAGCTCCCGGGGGGGGCGGCCCCTCTCAGATACGCAGTATTTT. It specifies CASSSRGGRPLSDTQYF.

The chain combines TRBV28 with TRBJ2-4, with 7 nucleotides matching TRBD2. CDR1 and CDR2 (germline): MDHEN, SYDVKM. There are 14 residues in the CDR3. V gave up 5 bases and J gave up 6 bases; unmatched junction bases: 7. The CDR3 loop reads CASSVTGTTNIQYF. DNA of the CDR3: TGTGCCAGCAGTGTGACCGGGACTACAAACATTCAGTACTTC.

V and J are TRBV10-2 and TRBJ2-5, with 8 bases aligning to TRBD2. The CDR3 runs 15 residues. Unmatched junction bases numbered 9, after V lost 6 bases and J lost 3 bases. CDR1 and CDR2 from the germline V gene are WSHSY and SAAADI. As DNA, the CDR3 is TGCGCCAGCAGAGAATCCGCCGGGGGGGAAGAGACCCAGTACTTC. Translation gives CASRESAGGEETQYF.

Comments on this clone: Distinct nucleotide sequences in the sample also encode this CDR3. This chain uses TRBV2 with TRBJ2-7, with 16 bases that match TRBD2. Unmatched junction bases numbered 3, after V lost 6 bases and J lost 4 bases. The CDR3 consists of 15 residues. Germline CDR1 reads SNHLY; CDR2 reads FYNNEI. The CDR3 DNA reads TGTGCCAGCAGCGAGGGACTAGCGGGAGGGTACGAGCAGTACTTC. As protein: CASSEGLAGGYEQYF.

This clone appeared a single time. The J gene is TRBJ1-3, the V gene TRBV30, with 7 bases matching TRBD1. CDR3 length equals 14 residues. Germline CDR1 reads GTSNPN; CDR2 reads SVGIG (reference sequence). The J segment lost 0 bases and the V segment lost 5 bases, leaving 4 bases of the junction unmatched. The DNA for the CDR3 is TGTGCCTGGGACAGGGTGAGCTCTGGAAACACCATATATTTT. It is translated as CAWDRVSSGNTIYF.

This clone has only a few counts. The gene calls are TRBV28 and TRBJ1-1, with 11 bases identical to TRBD1. The germline V gene has CDR1 MDHEN and CDR2 SYDVKM. With V trimmed by 6 bases and J by 0 bases, 9 bases remained unmatched. The CDR3 extends over 17 amino acids. The CDR3 bases are TGTGCCAGCAGCTTCCGGGACAGGGGGAGAATGAACACTGAAGCTTTCTTT. It encodes CASSFRDRGRMNTEAFF.

The gene calls are TRBV11-2 and TRBJ2-5, with D possibly TRBD1 on 6 matching bases. CDR3 length equals 14 residues. V lost 4 bases and J 5 bases, leaving 14 bases between the germline ends. CDR1 SGHAT and CDR2 FQNNGV come from the germline V gene. CDR3 nucleotide sequence: TGTGCCAGCAGCTCGCAGACAGGTCCTGAGACCCAGTACTTC. It encodes CASSSQTGPETQYF.

This clone was picked up a small number of times. This sequence joins TRBV5-6 and TRBJ1-4; D possibly corresponds to TRBD1 (5 bases). The CDR3 length is 13 residues. Germline V CDR1 and CDR2: SGHDT, YYEEEE. V was trimmed by 4 bases and J by 12 bases, leaving 16 bases between them. Here the CDR3 reads CASSDFRDLELFF. The CDR3 region has the DNA TGTGCCAGCAGCGATTTCCGGGACTTAGAACTGTTTTTT.

This chain connects TRBV5-1 to TRBJ2-3, with a possible D match to TRBD2 (6 bases). The germline gives CDR1 SGHRS, CDR2 YFSETQ. Deletions cut 2 bases from V and 2 bases from J, with 9 bases between. The CDR3 consists of 14 residues. The CDR3 coding sequence is TGCGCCAGCAGCTTTGGGCGGGACACAGATACGCAGTATTTT. Translation: CASSFGRDTDTQYF.

The V and J genes are TRBV5-1 and TRBJ1-5, with 12 bases fitting TRBD1. This CDR3 is built from 16 residues. Germline V CDR1 and CDR2: SGHRS, YFSETQ. The V gene end was trimmed by 4 bases and the J gene end by 7 bases; junction bases not matched to a gene: 9. The CDR3 loop reads CASSISGTGGGQPQHF. CDR3 nucleotide sequence: TGCGCCAGCAGCATATCCGGGACAGGGGGCGGGCAGCCCCAGCATTTT.

V usage is TRBV19 and J usage is TRBJ2-1; D may be TRBD2 (7 bases). This CDR3 is 14 amino acids long. The V end was cut by 7 bases, the J end by 4 bases, with 14 bases between. The germline V gene has CDR1 LNHDA and CDR2 SQIVND (reference sequence). The CDR3 here is CASKGEGLYNEQFF. CDR3 sequence (DNA): TGTGCCAGTAAGGGGGAGGGCCTGTACAATGAGCAGTTCTTC.

The chain is built from TRBV3-1 (or the pseudogene TRBV3-2) and TRBJ1-1; a weak D match, TRBD1 (5 bases). The V gene lost 5 bases and the J gene lost 6 bases, with 16 bases spanning the gap. CDR1 and CDR2 (germline): LGHDT, YNNKEL (reference sequence). The CDR3 extends over 14 amino acids. The DNA for the CDR3 is TGTGCCAGCAGCTCCGGTGGGGGGTCGTCTGAAGCTTTCTTT. Translated: CASSSGGGSSEAFF.

The chain carries TRBV5-1 and TRBJ2-7; the match to TRBD1 covers 9 bases. With 7 bases clipped from V and 3 bases from J, the junction kept 11 bases outside the gene matches. The CDR3 length is 15 residues. In germline, CDR1 is SGHRS, CDR2 YFSETQ. CDR3 sequence reads: CASGFSGTGSYEQYF. CDR3 nucleotide sequence: TGCGCCAGCGGATTTTCCGGGACAGGGAGCTACGAGCAGTACTTC.

The J gene is TRBJ2-5, the V gene TRBV27; 12 nucleotides match TRBD2. J gave up 4 bases and V 3 bases, and 6 bases lay outside the gene matches. This CDR3 spans 16 amino acids. Germline loops: CDR1 MNHEY, CDR2 SMNVEV (reference sequence). As DNA, the CDR3 is TGTGCCAGCAGTTTCCCTAGCGGGAGGGGCCGAGAGACCCAGTACTTC. It encodes CASSFPSGRGRETQYF.

The count of this clone is one. This chain joins TRBV7-9 and TRBJ2-1; 16 nucleotides match TRBD2. V was pared by 5 bases and J by 0 bases, with 19 bases of the junction left unmatched. The CDR3 length is 23 residues. Germline CDR1 is SEHNR and CDR2 is FQNEAQ (reference sequence). The CDR3 spells CASSNQGARGTSGRDTSYNEQFF. The CDR3 nucleotides read TGTGCCAGCAGCAATCAAGGGGCTAGGGGGACTAGCGGGAGGGACACCTCCTACAATGAGCAGTTCTTC.

The V and J genes are TRBV18 and TRBJ1-6, with TRBD1 identical over 12 bases. CDR3 length equals 15 residues. V shed 3 bases and J 10 bases; nucleotides not matched to a gene: 4. Germline CDR1 reads KGHSH; CDR2 reads LQKENI. The DNA for the CDR3 is TGTGCCAGCTCACCGGGACAGGGGGCTCAGTCACCCCTCCACTTT. It encodes CASSPGQGAQSPLHF.

V usage is TRBV6-5 and J usage is TRBJ1-1, with D unclear. There are 15 residues in the CDR3. Trimming cost V 6 bases and J 0 bases, with 14 bases left between them. Looked up from germline, CDR1 is MNHEY and CDR2 is SVGAGI. CDR3 protein: CASRPVGPLNTEAFF. In DNA form, the CDR3 reads TGTGCCAGCAGGCCCGTGGGCCCCCTGAACACTGAAGCTTTCTTT.

The chain recombines TRBV30 with TRBJ2-5; 10 nucleotides match TRBD2. The germline V gene has CDR1 GTSNPN and CDR2 SVGIG (reference sequence). J was trimmed by 5 bases and V by 6 bases; bases with no gene match: 9. The CDR3 length is 14 residues. This chain's CDR3 is CACFSGGLRETQYF. The CDR3 nucleotides are TGTGCCTGTTTTAGCGGGGGGCTACGTGAGACCCAGTACTTC.

This chain links TRBV28 with TRBJ2-7, with 12 positions matching TRBD2. The CDR3 sequence is 15 residues long. V trimming: 8 bases; J trimming: 6 bases; junction bases outside the gene matches: 11. Germline V gene lookup returns CDR1 MDHEN and CDR2 SYDVKM. DNA for the CDR3: TGTGCCAGCGCAGGACCTAGCGGGAGGGCGAGCGAGCAGTACTTC. Translated, it gives CASAGPSGRASEQYF.

The chain joins TRBV19 to TRBJ1-3; no clear D. V was cut by 1 base and J by 0 bases, with 7 bases left in between. This CDR3 comprises 15 residues. The germline V gene has CDR1 LNHDA and CDR2 SQIVND (reference sequence). The CDR3 bases are TGTGCCAGTAGTATAGCTGAGGGCTCTGGAAACACCATATATTTT. Its translation is CASSIAEGSGNTIYF.

V usage is TRBV28 and J usage is TRBJ2-4; D may be TRBD1 (5 bases). Deletions cut 8 bases from V and 8 bases from J, with 13 bases between. Germline-derived CDR1 and CDR2 are MDHEN and SYDVKM. The CDR3 is 12 residues long. The CDR3 region has the DNA TGTGCCAGCCGTGCAGGGCTTGACATTCAGTACTTC. This codes for CASRAGLDIQYF.

This chain uses TRBV30 with TRBJ2-3, with D possibly being TRBD2 (5 bases). The germline CDR1 and CDR2 sequences are GTSNPN and SVGIG (reference sequence). Trimming stripped 6 bases from V and 0 bases from J, with 10 bases between. This CDR3 is built from 13 residues. CDR3 in DNA: TGTGCCTGTAATCCGGGAAGCACAGATACGCAGTATTTT. This sequence encodes CACNPGSTDTQYF. Using reference TRBV30 and TRBJ2-3 for the parts outside the CDR3, the full variable domain is SQTIHQWPATLVQPVGSPLSLECTVEGTSNPNLYWYRQAAGRGLQLLFYSVGIGQISSEVPQNLSASRPQDRQFILSSKKLLLSDSGFYLCACNPGSTDTQYFGPGTRLTVL.

The V call is TRBV7-9, the J call TRBJ2-1, with D perhaps matching TRBD1 (5 bases). V dropped 3 bases and J dropped 2 bases, with 8 bases sitting between them. The germline V gene has CDR1 SEHNR and CDR2 FQNEAQ (reference sequence). The CDR3 length is 14 residues. The CDR3 spells CASSFGHAYNEQFF. In nucleotides, the CDR3 is TGTGCCAGCAGCTTCGGACACGCCTACAATGAGCAGTTCTTC.

The sample holds a few counts of this clone. The V call is TRBV19, the J call TRBJ2-1; 12 bases fit TRBD2. Looked up from germline, CDR1 is LNHDA and CDR2 is SQIVND (reference sequence). Losses at the gene ends were 3 bases for V and 9 bases for J; bases not matched to a gene: 9. This CDR3 comprises 16 residues. The DNA for the CDR3 is TGTGCCAGTAGTATTGTAAGACTAGCGGGAGTAAGTGAGCAGTTCTTC. Translating gives CASSIVRLAGVSEQFF.